Below are 30 T cell receptor beta chains sequenced from a single sample in a study of spatial heterogeneity in lung cancer. TCRdb used MiXCR to reprocess the 5' RACE reads, holding one entry per CDR3 protein. The sample carries tens of thousands of distinct CDR3 sequences, less than 15% recorded once. This sample's time point: sample taken at primary tumor resection. Whole RNA from tumor, nontumor lung or frozen PBMC was sequenced unsorted. This material consisted of PBMCs, taken at surgery. The receptors shown here come from a male donor with early-stage non-small cell lung cancer.

Judged by abundance, this clonotype is medium-sized. This chain uses TRBV25-1 with TRBJ1-2; D gene uncertain. Trimming shortened V by 10 bases and J by 6 bases, and 9 bases separated the two germline ends. The CDR3 is made up of 10 amino acids. Germline values: CDR1 MGHDK, CDR2 SYGVNS. CDR3 bases: TGTGCCACCTCCTTCGATGGCTACACCTTC. This codes for CATSFDGYTF.

This chain uses TRBV21-1 with TRBJ2-7; TRBD1 is the table's D call and was not checked against the DNA. TRBV21-1 is a documented pseudogene. This CDR3 has 10 amino acids. The CDR3 protein is CASSPGQGYF. The DNA of the CDR3 is TGTGCCAGCTCACCGGGACAGGGGTACTTC.

This clonotype has a count of ten or more. The chain carries TRBV11-2 and TRBJ2-1, with TRBD2 matching 11 bases. Losses at the gene ends were 5 bases for V and 8 bases for J; bases not matched to a gene: 11. The CDR3 contains 16 residues. Germline loops: CDR1 SGHAT, CDR2 FQNNGV. CDR3 coding DNA: TGTGCCAGCAGCCGACTTCTAGCGGGAGGAACCCATGAGCAGTTCTTC. Translating it yields CASSRLLAGGTHEQFF.

The chain employs TRBV6-1 and TRBJ2-7; TRBD2 is a possible D gene (5 bases). Looked up from germline, CDR1 is MNHNS and CDR2 is SASEGT. With 7 bases removed from V and 3 bases from J, the gap between germline ends came to 13 bases. The CDR3 runs 13 residues. DNA of the CDR3: TGTGCCAGCAACGAAGGAGGATACTACGAGCAGTACTTC. Amino acid sequence: CASNEGGYYEQYF.

The CDR3 here is CSVRRAEAFF. As DNA, the CDR3 is TGCAGCGTCCGAAGGGCTGAAGCTTTCTTT. V and J are TRBV29-1 and TRBJ1-1; D unresolved. The germline V gene encodes CDR1 SQVTM and CDR2 ANQGSEA. Trimming left V 6 bases short and J 6 bases short, with 8 bases between. This CDR3 has 10 amino acids.

This clonotype was seen a handful of times. The chain couples TRBV7-8 to TRBJ2-7, with 7 bases identical to TRBD2. V gave up 4 bases and J gave up 2 bases; unmatched junction bases: 8. Germline V lookup: CDR1 SGHVS, CDR2 FQNEAQ. The CDR3 covers 15 residues. The CDR3 here is CASSSVGGSAYEQYF. DNA for the CDR3: TGTGCCAGCAGCTCGGTGGGGGGGTCGGCCTACGAGCAGTACTTC.

This clonotype was picked up one time. The rearrangement links TRBV5-1 to TRBJ1-5, with D unresolved. Germline CDR1 is SGHRS and CDR2 is YFSETQ. V lost 5 bases and J 0 bases, leaving 12 bases between the germline ends. The CDR3 has 15 residues. CDR3 in amino acids: CASRASTISNQPQHF. As DNA, the CDR3 is TGCGCCAGCAGAGCATCGACGATTAGCAATCAGCCCCAGCATTTT.

There are many counts of this clonotype. The chain carries TRBV3-1 and TRBJ1-6; D not certain. The CDR3 runs 12 residues. V was trimmed by 4 bases and J by 10 bases, leaving 8 bases between them. The germline V gene has CDR1 LGHDT and CDR2 YNNKEL (reference sequence). CDR3 bases: TGTGCCAGCAGCCTAGTGGAATCACCCCTCCACTTT. It codes for CASSLVESPLHF.

This clonotype was found many times. The chain recombines TRBV5-1 with TRBJ2-3, with TRBD2 identical over 10 bases. Germline V CDR1 and CDR2: SGHRS, YFSETQ. The CDR3 covers 14 residues. V was pared by 5 bases and J by 0 bases, with 0 bases of the junction left unmatched. The CDR3 DNA reads TGCGCCAGCAGACTAGCGGGAAGCACAGATACGCAGTATTTT. Its translation is CASRLAGSTDTQYF.

This clonotype was seen ten or more times. V and J are TRBV7-2 and TRBJ2-3; 8 nucleotides agree with TRBD2. The junction had 9 bases not matched to a gene; V was cut back by 5 bases and J by 5 bases. This CDR3 spans 15 amino acids. Per germline, CDR1 SGHTA and CDR2 FQGNSA. The CDR3 sequence is CASSTGLAKQDTQYF. DNA for the CDR3: TGTGCCAGCAGCACTGGACTAGCTAAGCAAGATACGCAGTATTTT.

This clonotype has just a few counts. This sequence joins TRBV12-5 and TRBJ2-1; D is perhaps TRBD1 or TRBD2 (5 bases each). The V end lost 1 base, the J end lost 9 bases, and 25 bases lay between the germline ends. From germline, CDR1 is LGHNT and CDR2 FRNRAP. The length of the CDR3 is 18 residues. The CDR3 DNA sequence: TGTGCTAGTGGTTTGGGGATAGCGTTAGGACAAGTTTCGGGTGAGCAGTTCTTC. It yields the protein CASGLGIALGQVSGEQFF. Full variable domain (rest looked up from reference TRBV12-5 and TRBJ2-1): DARVTQTPRHKVTEMGQEVTMRCQPILGHNTVFWYRQTMMQGLELLAYFRNRAPLDDSGMPKDRFSAEMPDATLATLKIQPSEPRDSAVYFCASGLGIALGQVSGEQFFGPGTRLTVL.

J is TRBJ2-7 and V is TRBV4-1, with D possibly TRBD1 on 7 matching bases. V was trimmed by 5 bases and J by 3 bases, leaving 20 bases between them. There are 16 residues in the CDR3. Germline CDR1 is MGHRA and CDR2 is YSYEKL. CDR3 residues: CASSSGTVGRYYEQYF. The DNA of the CDR3 is TGCGCCAGCAGCTCCGGGACAGTGGGGAGGTACTACGAGCAGTACTTC.

The chain carries TRBV30 and TRBJ1-2; the D is unclear. The CDR3 spans 12 residues. From germline, CDR1 is GTSNPN and CDR2 SVGIG (reference sequence). V lost 3 bases, J lost 8 bases, and 13 bases lay in between. CDR3 sequence: CAWSSRFAGYTF. CDR3 in DNA: TGTGCCTGGAGCAGCAGGTTCGCCGGCTACACCTTC.

This clonotype was seen at least ten times. The chain joins TRBV19 to TRBJ2-3; 10 nucleotides line up with TRBD2. The length of the CDR3 is 16 residues. Germline V gene data show CDR1 as LNHDA and CDR2 as SQIVND (reference sequence). Unmatched junction bases numbered 4, after V lost 3 bases and J lost 1 base. The CDR3 nucleotides read TGTGCCAGTAGTATCACCGGGACTAGCGGCACAGATACGCAGTATTTT. Residues: CASSITGTSGTDTQYF.

This rearrangement joins TRBV10-3 to TRBJ2-3; D may match TRBD1 or TRBD2 (6 bases each). This CDR3 has 19 residues. V was clipped by 2 bases and J by 2 bases, with 23 bases between them. CDR1 is ENHRY, CDR2 SYGVKD, per germline. CDR3 coding DNA: TGTGCCATCAGTGAGCCTAAGAAGAAGTCTCCGGGGGCCACAGATACGCAGTATTTT. Translating it yields CAISEPKKKSPGATDTQYF.

This clonotype was counted ten times or more. The chain carries TRBV5-1 and TRBJ1-2; no reliable D call. CDR1 and CDR2 (germline): SGHRS, YFSETQ. V was trimmed by 0 bases and J by 8 bases, leaving 14 bases between them. The CDR3 runs to 14 residues. CDR3 in amino acids: CASSLAPGSMGYTF. As DNA, the CDR3 is TGCGCCAGCAGCTTGGCTCCCGGGTCTATGGGCTACACCTTC.

This clonotype was seen repeatedly, ten times or more. The chain combines TRBV3-1 with TRBJ2-1, with D unresolved. V was trimmed by 0 bases and J by 9 bases, leaving 9 bases between them. CDR1 is LGHDT and CDR2 is YNNKEL in the germline V gene (reference sequence). This CDR3 region has 13 residues. The CDR3 DNA follows: TGTGCCAGCAGCCAAGATTTTTTCGGTGAGCAGTTCTTC. The encoded protein is CASSQDFFGEQFF.

Only one count was recorded for this clonotype. The chain combines TRBV7-2 with TRBJ1-5; no definite D call. Germline CDR1 SGHTA, CDR2 FQGNSA. The CDR3 spans 17 residues. The ends were cut back, 6 bases at V and 2 bases at J, with 20 bases in the middle. CDR3 nucleotide sequence: TGTGCCAGCAGTTTCCGTAGTCTGGGGAGCGGCAATCAGCCCCAGCATTTT. Protein product: CASSFRSLGSGNQPQHF.

The chain uses TRBV7-8 and TRBJ1-3; possible D gene TRBD1, 6 bases. The length of the CDR3 is 14 residues. The V end was cut by 1 base, the J end by 8 bases, with 12 bases between. Germline V gives CDR1 SGHVS, CDR2 FQNEAQ. The CDR3 DNA follows: TGTGCCAGCAGCTTAGGCAGGGGAAGTGACACCATATATTTT. As protein: CASSLGRGSDTIYF.

This clonotype appeared many times. This sequence joins TRBV11-2 and TRBJ2-3; either TRBD1 or TRBD2 may supply D (5 bases each). Trimming took off 4 bases at V and 4 bases at J, with 18 bases between the two ends. This CDR3 is built from 16 residues. The germline CDR1 and CDR2 sequences are SGHAT and FQNNGV. This chain's CDR3 is CASSSHRGSVADTQYF. The CDR3 region has the DNA TGTGCCAGCAGCTCCCACCGGGGCAGCGTCGCAGATACGCAGTATTTT.

The chain joins TRBV5-1 to TRBJ1-1; D not resolved. The V gene lost 4 bases and the J gene lost 1 base, with 14 bases spanning the gap. The CDR3 is 15 residues long. The germline V gene encodes CDR1 SGHRS and CDR2 YFSETQ. The CDR3: CASSVDVPANTEAFF. The CDR3 bases are TGCGCCAGCAGCGTGGATGTACCAGCGAACACTGAAGCTTTCTTT.

This clonotype is termed medium-sized. The chain has TRBV20-1 and TRBJ2-3, with 7 bases lining up with TRBD1. V shed 3 bases, J shed 15 bases, and the junction held 9 bases outside the gene matches. The CDR3 is 11 residues long. The germline V gene encodes CDR1 DFQATT and CDR2 SNEGSKA (reference sequence). CDR3 amino acids: CSASRYRDSYF. The CDR3 region has the DNA TGCAGTGCTAGCAGATATCGGGACAGCTATTTT.

Many counts were recorded for this clonotype. The CDR3 is CASSQGLAGGGMDEQFF. CDR3 coding DNA: TGCGCCAGCAGCCAAGGACTAGCGGGAGGTGGTATGGATGAGCAGTTCTTC. The rearrangement uses TRBV4-3 and TRBJ2-1; 13 positions match TRBD2. The germline gives CDR1 LGHNA, CDR2 YSLEER. After removal of 1 base from V and 8 bases from J, the junction contained 8 bases not matched to a gene. This CDR3 has 17 amino acids.

This clonotype was recorded many times. This chain uses TRBV24-1 with TRBJ2-1; unclear D gene. V lost 4 bases and J 10 bases, leaving 10 bases between the germline ends. The germline CDR1 and CDR2 sequences are KGHDR and SFDVKD. The CDR3 has 12 residues. CDR3 nucleotides: TGTGCCACCAGTGAACGGAACTTGGAGCAGTTCTTC. It specifies CATSERNLEQFF.

In its sample, this clonotype was seen a few times. CDR3 in DNA: TGTGCCAGCAGCCCCCAAGGGAGGGGGCACATGATGAACACTGAAGCTTTCTTT. It codes for CASSPQGRGHMMNTEAFF. The chain links TRBV11-2 to TRBJ1-1; 7 bases are shared with TRBD1. V lost 5 bases and J lost 0; bases outside the gene matches: 15. The CDR3 runs 18 residues. CDR1 and CDR2 from the germline V gene are SGHAT and FQNNGV. Combining the CDR3 with reference TRBV11-2 and TRBJ1-1 gives the whole variable domain EAGVAQSPRYKIIEKRQSVAFWCNPISGHATLYWYQQILGQGPKLLIQFQNNGVVDDSQLPKDRFSAERLKGVDSTLKIQPAKLEDSAVYLCASSPQGRGHMMNTEAFFGQGTRLTVV.

This clonotype was observed a few times. The chain carries TRBV27 and TRBJ1-2; the D gene is possibly TRBD1 (6 bases). The germline V gene encodes CDR1 MNHEY and CDR2 SMNVEV (reference sequence). This CDR3 comprises 14 residues. Trimming removed 10 bases from V and 0 bases from J, with 15 bases in between. CDR3 sequence reads: CATRGGETNYGYTF. CDR3 nucleotides: TGTGCCACCCGAGGGGGGGAGACTAACTATGGCTACACCTTC.

This clonotype was found a few times. The chain carries TRBV29-1 and TRBJ1-1, with D possibly being TRBD1 (5 bases). Trimming cost V 3 bases and J 5 bases, with 7 bases left between them. The V gene's germline CDR1 is SQVTM and CDR2 ANQGSEA. The CDR3 loop spans 11 amino acids. The CDR3: CSVETVTEAFF. In DNA, the CDR3 is TGCAGCGTTGAGACAGTTACTGAAGCTTTCTTT.

This clonotype was picked up a small number of times. V and J are TRBV11-1 and TRBJ2-6; D may be TRBD1 (5 bases). CDR1 and CDR2 from the germline V gene are SGHAT and FQDESV (reference sequence). Trimming removed 2 bases from V and 0 bases from J, with 11 bases in between. CDR3 length: 17 residues. The CDR3 region is CASSLSSGNSGANVLTF. Here the CDR3 DNA reads TGTGCCAGCAGCTTATCTTCAGGGAACTCTGGGGCCAACGTCCTGACTTTC.

The chain links TRBV4-2 to TRBJ1-1, with 7 bases lining up with TRBD1. V lost 7 bases, J lost 6 bases, and 17 bases stayed unmatched. The CDR3 has 16 residues. CDR1 is LGHNA and CDR2 is YNFKEQ in the germline V gene. The CDR3 DNA reads as TGTGCCAGCACCCCCAGGGAAGGGGGCTTAAATTCTGAAGCTTTCTTT. Translating gives CASTPREGGLNSEAFF.

This clonotype occurred many times. The rearrangement joins TRBV14 to TRBJ2-6; TRBD1 agrees at 10 bases. CDR3 size: 17 residues. Per germline, CDR1 SGHDN and CDR2 FVKESK. V gave up 4 bases and J gave up 2 bases; unmatched junction bases: 5. CDR3 bases: TGTGCCAGCAGCCCGCGACAGGGGGCCACTGGGGCCAACGTCCTGACTTTC. Translated: CASSPRQGATGANVLTF.